This is a list of T cell receptor beta chains from one sample in a study of molecular identifiers for immune sequencing clone quantification. TCRdb itself ran the PCR reads through MiXCR, one entry per CDR3 protein. The top ten hold 0.81% of the sample, which has about 320,000 distinct CDR3 sequences, about a fifth seen once. The sample consisted of naive CD8+ T cells from blood, with Jurkat cell RNA spiked in. Receptors originate from a human donor in good health. Some libraries in this study had Jurkat cell RNA spiked in. The CDR3 runs from the conserved cysteine through the conserved F or W. Each record gives: D gene, J gene, V gene, CDR3 protein. D genes are given only for firm matches.

D: NA
J: TRBJ2-2
V: TRBV19
CDR3: CAGSIGAGGRTGELFF

D: TRBD1
J: TRBJ1-1
V: TRBV9
CDR3: CASSVADRGTEAFF

D: NA
J: TRBJ2-3
V: TRBV30
CDR3: CAWSVTGTDTQYF

D: NA
J: TRBJ2-2
V: TRBV7-6
CDR3: CASSFIESGELFF

D: TRBD1
J: TRBJ1-2
V: TRBV4-3
CDR3: CASSQDYRGASYGYTF

D: NA
J: TRBJ2-5
V: TRBV6-2/TRBV6-3
CDR3: CASTRPYQETQYF

D: NA
J: TRBJ1-1
V: TRBV2
CDR3: CASSAWTDTEAFF

D: NA
J: TRBJ2-7
V: TRBV7-2
CDR3: CASSLRGHEANKGEQYF

D: TRBD2
J: TRBJ2-7
V: TRBV29-1
CDR3: CGIQTWASGSLSYEQYF

D: NA
J: TRBJ2-1
V: TRBV5-6
CDR3: CASSPGPGAYNEQFF

D: NA
J: TRBJ1-1
V: TRBV4-3
CDR3: CASSQDRLNTEAFF

D: NA
J: TRBJ2-1
V: TRBV13
CDR3: CASSQKNEQFF

D: NA
J: TRBJ2-7
V: TRBV6-5
CDR3: CASSYGQSYEQYF

D: TRBD2
J: TRBJ2-3
V: TRBV5-5
CDR3: CASSLASGGADTQYF

D: TRBD1
J: TRBJ1-5
V: TRBV6-5
CDR3: CASSPGTGFQPQHF

D: TRBD1
J: TRBJ1-5
V: TRBV6-2/TRBV6-3
CDR3: CASSSPGQGVDQPQHF

D: TRBD1
J: TRBJ2-7
V: TRBV12-3/TRBV12-4
CDR3: CASQGASYEQYF

D: TRBD2
J: TRBJ2-3
V: TRBV20-1
CDR3: CSASPRGGPDTQYF

D: TRBD1
J: TRBJ1-1
V: TRBV4-1
CDR3: CASSQDPWTGTGTEAFF

D: NA
J: TRBJ2-7
V: TRBV27
CDR3: CASSYTSEGYEQYF

D: TRBD1
J: TRBJ2-7
V: TRBV11-2
CDR3: CGSSQGAYEQYF

D: NA
J: TRBJ2-7
V: TRBV28
CDR3: CASSSVGFYEQYF

D: TRBD2
J: TRBJ2-7
V: TRBV28
CDR3: CANSLDLMTSGERTYEQYF

D: TRBD2
J: TRBJ2-1
V: TRBV14
CDR3: CASSQERGGYYEQFF

D: NA
J: TRBJ2-7
V: TRBV6-5
CDR3: CASSFRQPEVPYEQYF

D: NA
J: TRBJ2-7
V: TRBV11-3
CDR3: CASSLGADYEQYF

D: TRBD2
J: TRBJ2-5
V: TRBV4-3
CDR3: CASSQSRRGGLETQYF

D: NA
J: TRBJ2-7
V: TRBV6-6
CDR3: CASSTTGTYEQYF

D: NA
J: TRBJ2-7
V: TRBV30
CDR3: CAWSVPRRIYEQYF

D: TRBD1
J: TRBJ2-2
V: TRBV2
CDR3: CASIGTGITGELFF

D: TRBD2
J: TRBJ2-1
V: TRBV20-1
CDR3: CSATSGTSVNHRPTYNEQFF

D: NA
J: TRBJ2-7
V: TRBV5-1
CDR3: CASSLNRAYEQYF

D: TRBD1
J: TRBJ1-1
V: TRBV13
CDR3: CASSLGQDRPTLYTEAFF

D: NA
J: TRBJ2-5
V: TRBV12-3/TRBV12-4
CDR3: CASSFGQKETQYF

D: NA
J: TRBJ1-5
V: TRBV12-3/TRBV12-4
CDR3: CASSAGDQPQHF

D: NA
J: TRBJ1-5
V: TRBV6-2/TRBV6-3
CDR3: CASLKDRYSNQPQHF

D: NA
J: TRBJ2-3
V: TRBV12-3/TRBV12-4
CDR3: CASSVGWSSTDTQYF